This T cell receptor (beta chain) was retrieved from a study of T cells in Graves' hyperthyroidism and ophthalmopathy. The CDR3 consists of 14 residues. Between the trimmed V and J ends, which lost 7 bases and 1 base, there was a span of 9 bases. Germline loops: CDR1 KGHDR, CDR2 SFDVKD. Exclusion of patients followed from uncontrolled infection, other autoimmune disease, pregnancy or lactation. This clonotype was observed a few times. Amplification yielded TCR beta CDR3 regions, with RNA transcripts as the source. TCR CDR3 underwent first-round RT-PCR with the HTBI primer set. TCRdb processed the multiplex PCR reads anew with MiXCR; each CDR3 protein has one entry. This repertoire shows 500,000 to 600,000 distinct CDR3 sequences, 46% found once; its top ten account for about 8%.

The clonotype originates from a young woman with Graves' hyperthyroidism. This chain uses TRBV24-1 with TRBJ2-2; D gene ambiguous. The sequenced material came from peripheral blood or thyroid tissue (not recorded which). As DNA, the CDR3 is TGTGCCACCAGCTTCGCCCTGAACACCGGGGAGCTGTTTTTT. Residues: CATSFALNTGELFF.